The subject of this entry is one TCR beta chain. CDR3 size: 13 residues. Germline CDR1 and CDR2: SEHNR and FQNEAQ (reference sequence). The V end lost 4 bases, the J end lost 1 base, and 7 bases lay between the germline ends. The source of the sample is a study of blood T cell repertoires in COVID-19. At the level of the study: From the United States, Italy and Spain came samples of acute and convalescent COVID-19.

Authors' processing steps: Reference gene primer amplification gave estimated nucleated cell counts. Sequencing was performed with immunoSEQ multiplex PCR; in TCRdb, only in-frame clones are kept and a portion is missing. V, J and clone size derive from that table, while D and trimming were established from the DNA sequence. The table records about 92,000 clones, 90% to 95% of them present only once. This TCR came from a human donor with active COVID-19. The donor label of this sample is uncertain. Sequencing input: peripheral blood. This chain links TRBV7-9 with TRBJ2-5, with D possibly matching TRBD1 (6 bases). The DNA for the CDR3 is TGTGCCAGCAGCTGGGGGCTCCAAGAGACCCAGTACTTC. This translates into CASSWGLQETQYF.